Included here is one T cell receptor beta chain sequence, with context. Antigen: not known. This sample was taken from a study of cytomegalovirus exposure and HLA in healthy donors. General observations from the study: TCR beta chains numbering under 200 were designated cytomegalovirus-associated. Solely CMV serostatus was available to characterize immune exposure. Reported performance of the classifier showed diagnosis of cytomegalovirus status with high specificity and sensitivity.

Nominally healthy donors were sampled, though unrecorded immune exposures were likely. The PCR was carried out with 60 Vbeta primers and 13 Jbeta primers. TCRdb's copy holds only in-frame clones and misses some; the assay was immunoSEQ multiplex PCR. Counted here are over 110,000 clones, approximately 80% occurring once; the ten biggest clones make up roughly 6%. CDR1 is MNHEY and CDR2 is SMNVEV in the germline V gene (reference sequence). The V end was cut by 1 base, the J end by 4 bases, with 11 bases between. The CDR3 is 14 amino acids. This sequence originates from a woman in her thirties or forties in good health and CMV-seropositive. The chain couples TRBV27 to TRBJ2-7; D may be TRBD1 (6 bases). The material sequenced was PBMCs. The CDR3 coding sequence is TGTGCCAGCAGTTTATTTCCAGGGGCGTACGAGCAGTACTTC. Encoded protein: CASSLFPGAYEQYF.